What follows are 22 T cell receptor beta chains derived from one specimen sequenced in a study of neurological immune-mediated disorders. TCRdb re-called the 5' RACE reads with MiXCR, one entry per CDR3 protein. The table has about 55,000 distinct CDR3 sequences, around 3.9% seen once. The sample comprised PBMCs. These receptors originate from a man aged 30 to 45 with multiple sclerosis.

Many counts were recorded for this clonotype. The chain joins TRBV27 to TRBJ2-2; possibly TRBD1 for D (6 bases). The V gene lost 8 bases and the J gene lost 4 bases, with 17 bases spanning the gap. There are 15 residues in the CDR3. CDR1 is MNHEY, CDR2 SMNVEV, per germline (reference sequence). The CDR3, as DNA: TGTGCCAGCCGACCCCAGGGGCGCGTCACCGGGGAGCTGTTTTTT. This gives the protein CASRPQGRVTGELFF.

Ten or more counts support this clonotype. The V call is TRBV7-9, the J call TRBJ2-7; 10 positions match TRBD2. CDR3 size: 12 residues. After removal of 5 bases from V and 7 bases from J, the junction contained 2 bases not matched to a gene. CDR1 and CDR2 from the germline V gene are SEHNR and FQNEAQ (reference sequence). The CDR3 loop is CASSGTSAEQYF. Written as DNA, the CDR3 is TGTGCCAGCAGCGGGACTAGCGCTGAGCAGTACTTC.

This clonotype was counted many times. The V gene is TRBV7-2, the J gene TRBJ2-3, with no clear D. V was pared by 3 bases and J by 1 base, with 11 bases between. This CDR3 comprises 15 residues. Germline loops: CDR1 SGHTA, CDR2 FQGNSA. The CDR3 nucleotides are TGTGCCAGCAGCTTCACACGGTCTGGCACAGATACGCAGTATTTT. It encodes CASSFTRSGTDTQYF.

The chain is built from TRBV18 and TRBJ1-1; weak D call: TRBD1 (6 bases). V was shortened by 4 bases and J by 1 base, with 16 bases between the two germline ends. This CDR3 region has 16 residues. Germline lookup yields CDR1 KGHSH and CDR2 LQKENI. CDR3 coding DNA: TGTGCCAGCTCACGTGCAAGGGGGGAGAAGAACACTGAAGCTTTCTTT. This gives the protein CASSRARGEKNTEAFF.

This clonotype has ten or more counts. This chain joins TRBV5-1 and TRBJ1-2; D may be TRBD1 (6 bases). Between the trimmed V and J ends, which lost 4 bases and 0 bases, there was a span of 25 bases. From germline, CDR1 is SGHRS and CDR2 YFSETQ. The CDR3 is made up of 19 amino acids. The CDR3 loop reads CASSPGGGESRTANYGYTF. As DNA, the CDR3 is TGCGCCAGCAGCCCCGGGGGCGGGGAGAGTCGGACGGCTAACTATGGCTACACCTTC.

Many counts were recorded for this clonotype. The CDR3 region is CASTRKGGTEAFF. In nucleotides, the CDR3 is TGTGCCAGCACCCGTAAAGGGGGCACTGAAGCTTTCTTT. The gene calls are TRBV5-8 and TRBJ1-1, with TRBD1 as a possible D gene (6 bases). The CDR3 spans 13 residues. The V end was cut by 6 bases, the J end by 4 bases, with 13 bases between. CDR1 is SGHTS, CDR2 YDEGEE, per germline.

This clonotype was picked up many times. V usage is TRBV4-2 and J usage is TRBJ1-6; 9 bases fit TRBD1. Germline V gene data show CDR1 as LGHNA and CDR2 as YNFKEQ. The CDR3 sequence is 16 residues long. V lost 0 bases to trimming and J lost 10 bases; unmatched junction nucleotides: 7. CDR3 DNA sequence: TGTGCCAGCAGCCAAGATCGCGGGACAGGGTTCTCACCCCTCCACTTT. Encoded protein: CASSQDRGTGFSPLHF.

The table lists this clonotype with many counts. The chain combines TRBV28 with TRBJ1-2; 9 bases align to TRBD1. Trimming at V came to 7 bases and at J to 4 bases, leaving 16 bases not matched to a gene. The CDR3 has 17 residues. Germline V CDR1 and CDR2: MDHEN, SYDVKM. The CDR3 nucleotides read TGTGCCAGCACCGACGATCTCGGACAGGGGATTGGCTATGGCTACACCTTC. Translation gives CASTDDLGQGIGYGYTF.

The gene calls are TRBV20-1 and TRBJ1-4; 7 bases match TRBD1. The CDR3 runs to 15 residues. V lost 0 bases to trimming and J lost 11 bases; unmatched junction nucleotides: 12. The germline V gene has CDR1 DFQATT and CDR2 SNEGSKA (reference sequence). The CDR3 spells CSARDSYRDREKLFF. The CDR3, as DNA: TGCAGTGCTAGAGATTCGTATAGAGACAGGGAGAAACTGTTTTTT.

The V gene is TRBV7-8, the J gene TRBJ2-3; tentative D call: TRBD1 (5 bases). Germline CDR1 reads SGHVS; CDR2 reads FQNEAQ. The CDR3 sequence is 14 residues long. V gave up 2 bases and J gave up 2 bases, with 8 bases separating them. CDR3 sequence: CASSLPQATDTQYF. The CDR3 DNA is TGTGCCAGCAGCTTACCACAGGCCACAGATACGCAGTATTTT. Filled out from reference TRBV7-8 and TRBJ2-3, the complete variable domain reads GAGVSQSPRYKVAKRGQDVALRCDPISGHVSLFWYQQALGQGPEFLTYFQNEAQLDKSGLPSDRFFAERPEGSVSTLKIQRTQQEDSAVYLCASSLPQATDTQYFGPGTRLTVL.

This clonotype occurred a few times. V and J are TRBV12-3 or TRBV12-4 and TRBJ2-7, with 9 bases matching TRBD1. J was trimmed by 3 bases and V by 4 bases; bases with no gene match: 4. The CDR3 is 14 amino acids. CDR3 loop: CASSYVTGGYEQYF. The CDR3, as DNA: TGTGCCAGCAGTTATGTGACAGGGGGCTACGAGCAGTACTTC.

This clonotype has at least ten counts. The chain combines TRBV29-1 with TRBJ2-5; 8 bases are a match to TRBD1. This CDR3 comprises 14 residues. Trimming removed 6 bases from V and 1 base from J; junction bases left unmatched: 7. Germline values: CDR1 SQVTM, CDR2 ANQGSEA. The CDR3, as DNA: TGCAGCGTAAGGGACAGGACCACCCAAGAGACCCAGTACTTC. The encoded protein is CSVRDRTTQETQYF.

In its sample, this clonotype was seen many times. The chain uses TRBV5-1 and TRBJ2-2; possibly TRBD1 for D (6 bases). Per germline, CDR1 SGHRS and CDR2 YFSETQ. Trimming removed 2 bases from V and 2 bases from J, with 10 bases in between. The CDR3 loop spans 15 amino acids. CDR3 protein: CASSFLGANTGELFF. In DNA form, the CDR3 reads TGCGCCAGCAGCTTTTTGGGGGCAAACACCGGGGAGCTGTTTTTT.

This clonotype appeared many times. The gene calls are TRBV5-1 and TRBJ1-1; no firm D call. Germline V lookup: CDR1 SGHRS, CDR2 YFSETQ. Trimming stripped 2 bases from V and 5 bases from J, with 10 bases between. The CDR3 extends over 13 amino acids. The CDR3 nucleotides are TGCGCCAGCAGCTTCCTGAAAGGAACTGAAGCTTTCTTT. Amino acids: CASSFLKGTEAFF.

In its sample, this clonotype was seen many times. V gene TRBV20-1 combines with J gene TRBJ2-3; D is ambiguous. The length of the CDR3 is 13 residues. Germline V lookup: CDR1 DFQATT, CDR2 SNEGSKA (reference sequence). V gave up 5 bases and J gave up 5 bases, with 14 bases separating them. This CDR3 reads CSAPLLELDTQYF. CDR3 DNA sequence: TGCAGTGCTCCTCTCCTCGAACTAGATACGCAGTATTTT.

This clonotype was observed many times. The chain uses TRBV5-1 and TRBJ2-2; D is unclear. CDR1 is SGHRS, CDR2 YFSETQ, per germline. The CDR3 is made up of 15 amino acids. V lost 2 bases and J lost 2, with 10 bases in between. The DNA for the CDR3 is TGCGCCAGCAGCTTCGGGTTCCGAAACACCGGGGAGCTGTTTTTT. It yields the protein CASSFGFRNTGELFF.

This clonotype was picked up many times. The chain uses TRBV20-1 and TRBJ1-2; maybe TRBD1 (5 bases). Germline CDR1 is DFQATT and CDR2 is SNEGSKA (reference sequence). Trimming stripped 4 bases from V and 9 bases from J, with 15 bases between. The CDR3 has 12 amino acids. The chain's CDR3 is CSAKGRDSSYTF. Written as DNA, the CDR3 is TGCAGTGCTAAGGGCAGGGACTCGAGCTACACCTTC.

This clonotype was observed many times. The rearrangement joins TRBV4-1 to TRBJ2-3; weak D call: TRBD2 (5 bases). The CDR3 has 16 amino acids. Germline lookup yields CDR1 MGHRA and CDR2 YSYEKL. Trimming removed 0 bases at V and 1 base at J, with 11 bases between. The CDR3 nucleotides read TGCGCCAGCAGCCAAGAGGAAGCTAGCCGCACAGATACGCAGTATTTT. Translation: CASSQEEASRTDTQYF.

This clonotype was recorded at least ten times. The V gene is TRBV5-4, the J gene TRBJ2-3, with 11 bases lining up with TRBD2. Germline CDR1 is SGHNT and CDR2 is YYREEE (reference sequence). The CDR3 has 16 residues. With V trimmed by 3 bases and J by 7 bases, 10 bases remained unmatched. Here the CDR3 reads CASSYLTSGVSHTQYF. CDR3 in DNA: TGTGCCAGCAGCTACCTGACTAGCGGGGTTTCTCATACGCAGTATTTT.

The CDR3 DNA sequence: TGTGCCAGCAGTGAGGGCCCCCAGGCTGGGGCCAACGTCCTGACTTTC. This gives the protein CASSEGPQAGANVLTF. The chain links TRBV6-1 to TRBJ2-6; D uncertain. Trimming cost V 3 bases and J 2 bases, with 11 bases left between them. The CDR3 consists of 16 residues. Germline assignment: CDR1 MNHNS and CDR2 SASEGT.

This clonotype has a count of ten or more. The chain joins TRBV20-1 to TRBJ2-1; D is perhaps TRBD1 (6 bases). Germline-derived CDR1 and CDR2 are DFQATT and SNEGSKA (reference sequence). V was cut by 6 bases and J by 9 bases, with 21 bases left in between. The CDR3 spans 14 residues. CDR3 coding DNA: TGCAGTGCGAGAAGCAAAGGGGGTACGGGTGAGCAGTTCTTC. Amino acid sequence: CSARSKGGTGEQFF.

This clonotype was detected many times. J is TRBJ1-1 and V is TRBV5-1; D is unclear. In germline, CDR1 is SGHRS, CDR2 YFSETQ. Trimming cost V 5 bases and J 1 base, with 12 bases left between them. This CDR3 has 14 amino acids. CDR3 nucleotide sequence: TGCGCCAGCAGTCCGGCGGCAGCGAACACTGAAGCTTTCTTT. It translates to CASSPAAANTEAFF.